This T cell receptor (beta chain) comes out of a study of breast tumors, draining lymph nodes, adjacent tissues. Study-wide findings and caveats: Data only fit, rather than demonstrated, lymph node origin of most tumor T cells.

TCRdb independently ran MiXCR on the multiplex PCR reads; one entry per CDR3 protein. The repertoire holds 200,000 or so distinct CDR3 sequences, with 25% to 40% as singletons. V lost 11 bases, J lost 0 bases, and 13 bases lay in between. Germline V gene data show CDR1 as SNHLY and CDR2 as FYNNEI. The CDR3 is made up of 13 amino acids. Note on this clonotype: Its specificity is not known.

Samples came from axillary lymph nodes draining the breast cancer. Sequencing used axillary lymph node tissue. The chain links TRBV2 to TRBJ1-1; D is possibly TRBD1 (6 bases). The clonotype comes from a female donor with breast cancer. Some clones in this sample may be carry-over from other donors' samples. Here the CDR3 reads CASGGRVNTEAFF. CDR3 nucleotide sequence: TGTGCCTCCGGGGGCAGAGTGAACACTGAAGCTTTCTTT.